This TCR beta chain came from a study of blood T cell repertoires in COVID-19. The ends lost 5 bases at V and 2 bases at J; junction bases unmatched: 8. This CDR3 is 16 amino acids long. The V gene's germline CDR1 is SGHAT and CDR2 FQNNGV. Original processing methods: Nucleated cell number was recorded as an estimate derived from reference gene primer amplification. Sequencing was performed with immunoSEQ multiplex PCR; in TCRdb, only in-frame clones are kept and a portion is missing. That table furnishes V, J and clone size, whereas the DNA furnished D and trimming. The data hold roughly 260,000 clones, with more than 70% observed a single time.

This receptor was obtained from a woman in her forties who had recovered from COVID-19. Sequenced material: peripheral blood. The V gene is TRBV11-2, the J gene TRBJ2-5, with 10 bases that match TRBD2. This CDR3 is CASSDYGTSEQETQYF. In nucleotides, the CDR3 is TGTGCCAGCAGCGATTACGGGACTAGCGAACAAGAGACCCAGTACTTC.